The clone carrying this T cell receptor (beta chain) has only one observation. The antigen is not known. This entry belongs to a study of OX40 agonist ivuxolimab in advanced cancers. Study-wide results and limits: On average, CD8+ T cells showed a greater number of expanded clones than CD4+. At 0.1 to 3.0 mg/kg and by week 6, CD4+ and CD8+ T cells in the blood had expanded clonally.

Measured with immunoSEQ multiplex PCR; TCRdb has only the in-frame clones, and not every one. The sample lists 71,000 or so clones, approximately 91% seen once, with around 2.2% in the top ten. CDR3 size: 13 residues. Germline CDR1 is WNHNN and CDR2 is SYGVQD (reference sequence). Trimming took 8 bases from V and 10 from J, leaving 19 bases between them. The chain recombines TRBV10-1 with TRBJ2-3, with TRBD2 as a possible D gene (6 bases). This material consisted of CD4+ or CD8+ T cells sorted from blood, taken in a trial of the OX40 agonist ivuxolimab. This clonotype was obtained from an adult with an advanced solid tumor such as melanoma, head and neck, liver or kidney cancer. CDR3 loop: CASGQAEGRAQYF. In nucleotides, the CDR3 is TGCGCCAGCGGTCAAGCGGAGGGAAGGGCGCAGTATTTT.